This TCR beta chain emerged from a study of blood T cell repertoires in COVID-19. Study-wide context: The United States, Italy and Spain provided the acute and convalescent COVID-19 samples. Nucleic acid was either cDNA or gDNA, and it came from T cells, B-cell-depleted T cells, or PBMCs.

Trimming stripped 4 bases from V and 7 bases from J, with 14 bases between. Germline CDR1 and CDR2: MGHRA and YSYEKL. This CDR3 region has 15 residues. Original data processing: Reference gene primer amplification gave estimated nucleated cell counts. Sequencing was performed with immunoSEQ multiplex PCR; in TCRdb, only in-frame clones are kept and a portion is missing. The V and J calls and clone size were taken over from that table, and D and trimming were inferred from the DNA. The sample includes about 48,000 clones, 80% to 90% of them seen just once. This sequence joins TRBV4-1 and TRBJ1-6; D not certain. The source is a human donor in a cohort sampled during active COVID-19. The donor label of this sample is uncertain. The sequenced material came from peripheral blood. In nucleotides, the CDR3 is TGCGCCAGCAGCCTCCAACACGGAGAAAATTCACCCCTCCACTTT. It is translated as CASSLQHGENSPLHF.